These T cell receptor beta chains were read from a single sample in a study of radiotherapy plus CTLA-4 blockade in lung cancer. Sequenced by immunoSEQ multiplex PCR; TCRdb stores in-frame clones only, minus some. The sample lists 53,000 or so clones, around nine tenths occurring once. The sequencing here drew on peripheral blood, taken from a patient treated with radiotherapy plus ipilimumab. The origin of the receptors is a human donor with non-small cell lung cancer whose response to radiotherapy plus ipilimumab could not be evaluated. The CDR3 runs from the conserved cysteine through the conserved F or W. The D gene is left open where the match is weak. Part of the rows lack a size; the others show once, few, many or a class for expanded clones.

V	size	D	J	length	CDR3	DNA
TRBV14	.	TRBD1	TRBJ1-6	14	CASSLGTGDWALHF	TGTGCCAGCAGCCTAGGGACAGGCGACTGGGCCCTCCACTTT
TRBV5-1	.	TRBD1	TRBJ2-7	15	CASSLGGQGTYEQYF	TGCGCCAGCAGCTTGGGGGGACAGGGTACCTACGAGCAGTACTTC
TRBV6-6	few	TRBD2	TRBJ2-1	16	CASSVPSGRQYNEQFF	TGTGCCAGCAGTGTCCCTAGCGGGAGGCAATACAATGAGCAGTTCTTC
TRBV7-2	.	.	TRBJ1-1	14	CASSLAGGNTEAFF	TGTGCCAGCAGCTTAGCAGGGGGGAACACTGAAGCTTTCTTT
TRBV7-2	.	.	TRBJ2-1	14	CASSLEGQNFEQFF	TGTGCCAGCAGCTTGGAGGGACAGAACTTTGAGCAGTTCTTC
TRBV9	.	TRBD1	TRBJ1-2	19	CASSVGGDLRGNIRYGYTF	TGTGCCAGCAGCGTAGGAGGAGATCTCAGGGGGAACATTCGGTATGGCTACACCTTC
TRBV29-1	once	TRBD1	TRBJ1-1	12	CSVMDRATEAFF	TGCAGCGTTATGGACAGGGCTACTGAAGCTTTCTTT
TRBV11-3	.	TRBD2	TRBJ2-3	12	CASSSSGNTQYF	TGTGCCAGCAGCTCTAGCGGGAATACGCAGTATTTT
TRBV6-1	.	TRBD2	TRBJ2-7	15	CASSEMASGPYEQYF	TGTGCCAGCAGTGAAATGGCTAGCGGTCCCTACGAGCAGTACTTC
TRBV27	.	.	TRBJ1-2	19	CASSSKKRPACSYMGLFYF	TGTGCCAGCAGTTCAAAAAAACGACCGGCCTGTTCTTATATGGGCCTGTTCTACTTC
TRBV7-6	.	TRBD1	TRBJ2-7	16	CASSLASGTAPGEQYF	TGTGCCAGCAGCTTAGCGTCAGGGACAGCTCCGGGCGAGCAGTACTTC
TRBV4-1	.	TRBD2	TRBJ2-7	18	CASSQDLGRGTIGYEQYF	TGCGCCAGCAGCCAAGATCTGGGGCGGGGGACTATTGGTTACGAGCAGTACTTC
TRBV19	once	TRBD2	TRBJ2-7	14	CASSQGLARYEQYF	TGTGCCAGTAGTCAGGGACTAGCGCGTTACGAGCAGTACTTC
TRBV21-1	.	.	TRBJ1-3	15	CASKVRRSSGNTIYF	TGTGCCAGCAAGGTCAGGCGAAGCTCTGGAAACACCATATATTTT
TRBV5-4	.	TRBD1	TRBJ2-7	15	CASSPEPTGVREQYF	TGTGCCAGCAGCCCAGAGCCCACAGGGGTACGCGAGCAGTACTTC
TRBV7-2	.	.	TRBJ1-5	13	CASSPIGRQPQHF	TGTGCCAGCAGCCCGATTGGCCGCCAGCCCCAGCATTTT
TRBV6-5	.	.	TRBJ2-7	15	CASSYLRPGSYEQYF	TGTGCCAGCAGTTACTTACGGCCGGGGAGCTACGAGCAGTACTTC
TRBV28	.	TRBD1	TRBJ1-5	18	CASIPGDRAMGGNQPQHF	TGTGCCAGCATCCCGGGGGACAGGGCGATGGGGGGCAATCAGCCCCAGCATTTT
TRBV7-9	.	.	TRBJ2-5	15	CASSFGPGVQETQYF	TGTGCCAGCAGCTTCGGCCCAGGGGTCCAAGAGACCCAGTACTTC
TRBV30	.	.	TRBJ2-3	15	CAWSGSGSNTDTQYF	TGTGCCTGGAGTGGATCAGGGTCTAACACAGATACGCAGTATTTT
TRBV19	.	TRBD2	TRBJ2-6	21	CASSIEWGRVVENAGANVLTF	TGTGCCAGTAGTATAGAGTGGGGGAGGGTAGTAGAAAACGCTGGGGCCAACGTCCTGACTTTC
TRBV5-4	.	.	TRBJ2-2	16	CASSLHGVSRTGELFF	TGTGCCAGCAGCTTGCACGGGGTATCCAGGACCGGGGAGCTGTTTTTT
TRBV7-8	.	.	TRBJ2-3	14	CASSLQAGTDTQYF	TGTGCCAGCAGCTTACAGGCAGGCACAGATACGCAGTATTTT
TRBV6-5	few	.	TRBJ1-5	13	CASSDTLDQPQHF	TGTGCCAGCAGTGACACGTTGGATCAGCCCCAGCATTTT
TRBV6-1	.	TRBD1	TRBJ2-7	12	CASSARDSEQYF	TGTGCCAGCAGTGCCCGGGACAGCGAGCAGTACTTC
TRBV7-2	.	.	TRBJ2-1	13	CASSSGSYNEQFF	TGTGCCAGCAGCTCGGGGTCCTACAATGAGCAGTTCTTC
TRBV28	.	.	TRBJ1-2	14	CASKLRGANYGYTF	TGTGCCAGCAAACTAAGGGGCGCTAACTATGGCTACACCTTC
TRBV14	once	TRBD1	TRBJ2-7	13	CASSQDRVYEQYF	TGTGCCAGCAGCCAGGACAGGGTTTACGAGCAGTACTTC
TRBV5-6	.	TRBD1	TRBJ2-7	14	CASSLGQGTHEQYF	TGTGCCAGCAGCTTGGGACAGGGGACCCACGAGCAGTACTTC
TRBV9	.	TRBD1	TRBJ1-1	16	CASSVAPQGGNTEAFF	TGTGCCAGCAGCGTAGCCCCTCAGGGGGGCAACACTGAAGCTTTCTTT
TRBV6-5	.	TRBD1	TRBJ2-3	13	CASRRQGSDTQYF	TGTGCCAGCAGGAGACAGGGGTCAGATACGCAGTATTTT
TRBV2	.	TRBD1	TRBJ1-1	15	CASRDRTGGNTEAFF	TGTGCCAGCAGGGATCGGACAGGGGGAAACACTGAAGCTTTCTTT
TRBV19	.	TRBD2	TRBJ2-1	15	CASMMIAGDHNEQFF	TGTGCCAGTATGATGATAGCGGGAGATCACAATGAGCAGTTCTTC
TRBV7-6	.	.	TRBJ1-4	14	CASSLAPQIEKLFF	TGTGCCAGCAGCTTAGCGCCCCAGATTGAAAAACTGTTTTTT
TRBV7-2	.	TRBD2	TRBJ2-1	14	CASSPGLVNNEQFF	TGTGCCAGCAGCCCTGGACTAGTCAACAATGAGCAGTTCTTC
TRBV28	.	.	TRBJ2-7	14	CASSIRTSPYEQYF	TGTGCCAGCAGTATCCGGACTTCACCCTACGAGCAGTACTTC
TRBV9	.	.	TRBJ2-7	16	CASSPMGAADSYEQYF	TGTGCCAGCAGCCCAATGGGGGCAGCTGACTCCTACGAGCAGTACTTC
TRBV4-1	.	.	TRBJ1-2	19	CASSQDVFGLSAGRYGYTF	TGCGCCAGCAGCCAAGATGTGTTTGGTCTTTCGGCGGGGCGTTATGGCTACACCTTC
TRBV15	.	.	TRBJ2-2	13	CATSMGAPGELFF	TGTGCCACCAGCATGGGGGCGCCCGGGGAGCTGTTTTTT
TRBV19	.	.	TRBJ2-1	14	CASSIQILNNEQFF	TGTGCCAGTAGTATCCAGATTTTGAACAATGAGCAGTTCTTC
TRBV7-9	once	.	TRBJ1-4	14	CASSLGHVNEKLFF	TGTGCCAGCAGCTTAGGACACGTTAATGAAAAACTGTTTTTT
TRBV30	.	TRBD2	TRBJ2-7	14	CAWSWLAGPYEQYF	TGTGCCTGGAGTTGGCTAGCGGGACCCTACGAGCAGTACTTC
TRBV19	.	TRBD1	TRBJ1-2	15	CASSIAGQGFYGYTF	TGTGCCAGTAGTATAGCGGGACAGGGATTCTATGGCTACACCTTC
TRBV5-4	.	.	TRBJ2-3	16	CASSLSAQGSADTQYF	TGTGCCAGCAGCTTGTCGGCCCAGGGGAGCGCAGATACGCAGTATTTT
TRBV7-2	.	TRBD2	TRBJ2-1	17	CASSAGGGRSSYNEQFF	TGTGCCAGCAGCGCCGGAGGCGGGAGGAGCTCCTACAATGAGCAGTTCTTC
TRBV19	once	TRBD1	TRBJ1-2	15	CASSPTGVGGYGYTF	TGTGCCAGTAGTCCCACAGGGGTGGGTGGCTATGGCTACACCTTC
TRBV5-6	.	.	TRBJ2-7	11	CASSGTYEQYF	TGTGCCAGCAGCGGCACCTACGAGCAGTACTTC
TRBV4-3	.	TRBD2	TRBJ2-1	15	CASSHGTSGYNEQFF	TGCGCCAGCAGCCATGGGACTAGCGGTTACAATGAGCAGTTCTTC
TRBV5-1	.	.	TRBJ2-2	16	CASSVNSGVNTGELFF	TGCGCCAGCAGCGTGAATAGCGGAGTGAACACCGGGGAGCTGTTTTTT
TRBV25-1	.	.	TRBJ1-2	14	CASTTTGANYGYTF	TGTGCCAGCACCACCACAGGAGCTAACTATGGCTACACCTTC